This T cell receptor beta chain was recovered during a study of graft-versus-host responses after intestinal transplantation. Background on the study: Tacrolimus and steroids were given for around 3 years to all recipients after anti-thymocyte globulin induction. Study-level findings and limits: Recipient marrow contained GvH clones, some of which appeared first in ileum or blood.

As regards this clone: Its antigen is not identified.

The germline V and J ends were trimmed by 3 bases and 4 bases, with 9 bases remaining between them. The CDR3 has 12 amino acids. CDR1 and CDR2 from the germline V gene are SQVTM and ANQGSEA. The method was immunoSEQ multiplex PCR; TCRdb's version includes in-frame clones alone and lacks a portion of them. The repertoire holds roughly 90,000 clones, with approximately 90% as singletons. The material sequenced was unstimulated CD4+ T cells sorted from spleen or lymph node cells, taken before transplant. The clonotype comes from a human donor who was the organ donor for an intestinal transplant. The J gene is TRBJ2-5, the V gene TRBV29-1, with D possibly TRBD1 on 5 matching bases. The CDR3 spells CSVEAGIETQYF. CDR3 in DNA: TGCAGCGTTGAGGCAGGGATAGAGACCCAGTACTTC.